The following is a TCR beta chain sequence with its context. CDR1 is MNHEY, CDR2 SMNVEV, per germline (reference sequence). The CDR3 runs to 14 residues. V was shortened by 9 bases and J by 2 bases, with 11 bases between the two germline ends. The protocol was immunoSEQ multiplex PCR, while the TCRdb copy is restricted to in-frame clones and leaves out a portion. The table includes some 320,000 clones, about 85% detected once. The record originates from a study of cytomegalovirus exposure and HLA in healthy donors. This TCR was sampled from a woman under 40 in good health and CMV-seropositive. The chain has TRBV27 and TRBJ2-6, with D perhaps matching TRBD2 (6 bases). Input material: PBMCs. Here the CDR3 DNA reads TGTGCCAGTCCTTGGGAGGCTGGGGCCAACGTCCTGACTTTC. Translated, it gives CASPWEAGANVLTF.